These 10 T cell receptor beta chains came from one sample sequenced in a study of T-cell reconstitution after alpha-beta-depleted transplantation in children. Preparation of the TCRbeta library involved a method that used unique molecular identifiers. TCRdb fed the PCR reads into MiXCR, producing one record per CDR3 protein. This table has roughly 52,000 distinct CDR3 sequences, 5% to 6.5% appearing once. The sequencing used PBMCs, mostly from graft donor cells, collected 60 days after TCRalphabeta/CD19-depleted stem cell transplant. These receptors were obtained from a female patient aged 2-10 years who had a stem cell transplant for aplastic anemia, so the T cells may come from the graft donor.

The chain couples TRBV30 to TRBJ2-3, with a weak D call TRBD1 (5 bases). V was trimmed by 3 bases and J by 11 bases, leaving 18 bases between them. Germline loops: CDR1 GTSNPN, CDR2 SVGIG (reference sequence). This CDR3 is built from 13 residues. The CDR3 nucleotides read TGTGCCTGGAGGCAGCACAGGATAGTTGGGCAGTATTTT. Translating gives CAWRQHRIVGQYF. Looking up the rest from reference TRBV30 and TRBJ2-3 gives the full variable domain: SQTIHQWPATLVQPVGSPLSLECTVEGTSNPNLYWYRQAAGRGLQLLFYSVGIGQISSEVPQNLSASRPQDRQFILSSKKLLLSDSGFYLCAWRQHRIVGQYFGPGTRLTVL.

This clonotype was found many times. The gene calls are TRBV12-3 or TRBV12-4 and TRBJ2-5, with 7 bases that match TRBD1. This CDR3 contains 15 residues. The V and J ends lost 6 bases and 2 bases, in that order; junction bases with no gene match: 9. The chain's CDR3 is CASSRVGTAQETQYF. The CDR3 DNA follows: TGTGCCAGCAGCCGTGTAGGGACAGCTCAAGAGACCCAGTACTTC.

The rearrangement uses TRBV11-2 and TRBJ2-1; 8 nucleotides agree with TRBD2. V gave up 3 bases and J gave up 4 bases; unmatched junction bases: 5. CDR1 and CDR2 (germline): SGHAT, FQNNGV. This CDR3 contains 15 residues. CDR3 sequence (DNA): TGTGCCAGCAGCTTTCCGGGACTAGGATACAATGAGCAGTTCTTC. This sequence encodes CASSFPGLGYNEQFF.

Details on this clonotype: A read error may produce the germline difference seen at one junction end. This chain uses TRBV5-6 with TRBJ2-2, with 9 bases identical to TRBD2. Germline V gene data show CDR1 as SGHDT and CDR2 as YYEEEE. The CDR3 spans 15 residues. CDR3 residues: CASSSSGGNTGEPFF. The CDR3, as DNA: TGTGCCAGCAGCTCGAGCGGGGGGAACACCGGGGAGCCGTTTTTT.

This clonotype was seen more than once but under ten times. The chain has TRBV5-5 and TRBJ1-4, with TRBD1 identical over 9 bases. After removal of 5 bases from V and 7 bases from J, the junction contained 12 bases not matched to a gene. CDR3 length: 16 residues. Germline assignment: CDR1 SGHKS and CDR2 YYEKEE (reference sequence). Here the CDR3 DNA reads TGTGCCAGCAGTCAACAGGGGGCCGTGGATGCTGAAAAACTGTTTTTT. It codes for CASSQQGAVDAEKLFF. Together with reference TRBV5-5 and TRBJ1-4, the CDR3 gives the full variable domain: DAGVTQSPTHLIKTRGQQVTLRCSPISGHKSVSWYQQVLGQGPQFIFQYYEKEERGRGNFPDRFSARQFPNYSSELNVNALLLGDSALYLCASSQQGAVDAEKLFFGSGTQLSVL.

This clonotype has ten or more counts. The chain has TRBV5-5 and TRBJ2-3, with 8 bases lining up with TRBD2. The germline CDR1 and CDR2 sequences are SGHKS and YYEKEE (reference sequence). V lost 5 bases to trimming and J lost 2 bases; unmatched junction nucleotides: 7. The CDR3 spans 15 residues. The CDR3 loop is CASRPTSGLTDTQYF. The CDR3 nucleotides read TGTGCCAGCAGGCCCACTAGCGGACTCACAGATACGCAGTATTTT.

This clonotype came up many times. The chain links TRBV28 to TRBJ1-1; tentatively, D is TRBD1 (6 bases). Between the trimmed V and J ends, which lost 3 bases and 5 bases, there was a span of 13 bases. The CDR3 is made up of 14 amino acids. Germline CDR1 MDHEN, CDR2 SYDVKM. The CDR3 DNA is TGTGCCAGCAGTTTTAGCCACAGGGCTACTGAAGCTTTCTTT. Protein: CASSFSHRATEAFF.

This clonotype was counted ten times or more. The CDR3 region has the DNA TGTGCCAGCAGCTTAGGGGGTGGCCGCAATCAGCCCCAGCATTTT. Protein sequence: CASSLGGGRNQPQHF. This chain connects TRBV7-2 to TRBJ1-5; the D is unclear. The V gene's germline CDR1 is SGHTA and CDR2 FQGNSA. V was trimmed by 1 base and J by 2 bases, leaving 9 bases between them. The CDR3 runs 15 residues.

This chain connects TRBV21-1 to TRBJ2-7; the D segment call TRBD1 is taken from the table without a DNA check. TRBV21-1 is a listed pseudogene. This CDR3 has 15 residues. The CDR3 here is CASSKRGAFSYEQYF. DNA for the CDR3: TGTGCCAGCAGCAAGAGGGGGGCTTTCTCCTACGAGCAGTACTTC.

This clonotype was seen repeatedly, ten times or more. The CDR3 is CASSPQTHAYEQYF. CDR3 nucleotides: TGCGCCAGCAGCCCTCAGACACACGCCTACGAGCAGTACTTC. The chain carries TRBV5-1 and TRBJ2-7; D call uncertain. V lost 4 bases, J lost 2 bases, and 13 bases lay in between. The CDR3 is 14 residues long. Per the germline V gene, CDR1 is SGHRS and CDR2 is YFSETQ.